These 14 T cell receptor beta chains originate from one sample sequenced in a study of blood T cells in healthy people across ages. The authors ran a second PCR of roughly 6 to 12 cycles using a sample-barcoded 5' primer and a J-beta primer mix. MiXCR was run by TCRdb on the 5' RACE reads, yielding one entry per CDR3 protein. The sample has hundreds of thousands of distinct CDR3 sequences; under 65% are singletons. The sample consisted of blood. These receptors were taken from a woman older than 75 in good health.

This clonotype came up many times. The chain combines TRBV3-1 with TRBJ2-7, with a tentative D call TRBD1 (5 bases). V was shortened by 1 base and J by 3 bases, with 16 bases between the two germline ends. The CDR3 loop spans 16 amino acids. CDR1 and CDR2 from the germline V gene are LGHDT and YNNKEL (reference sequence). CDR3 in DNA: TGTGCCAGCAGCCAAGGTATGGGCAGGGTAAGCTACGAGCAGTACTTC. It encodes CASSQGMGRVSYEQYF.

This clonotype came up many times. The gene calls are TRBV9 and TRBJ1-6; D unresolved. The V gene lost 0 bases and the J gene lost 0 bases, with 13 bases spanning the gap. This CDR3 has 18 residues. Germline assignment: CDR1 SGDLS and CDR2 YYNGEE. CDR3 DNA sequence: TGTGCCAGCAGCGTAGCAGGACGCACGAGCTCCTATAATTCACCCCTCCACTTT. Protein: CASSVAGRTSSYNSPLHF. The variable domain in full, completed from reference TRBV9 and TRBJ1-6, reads DSGVTQTPKHLITATGQRVTLRCSPRSGDLSVYWYQQSLDQGLQFLIQYYNGEERAKGNILERFSAQQFPDLHSELNLSSLELGDSALYFCASSVAGRTSSYNSPLHFGNGTRLTVT.

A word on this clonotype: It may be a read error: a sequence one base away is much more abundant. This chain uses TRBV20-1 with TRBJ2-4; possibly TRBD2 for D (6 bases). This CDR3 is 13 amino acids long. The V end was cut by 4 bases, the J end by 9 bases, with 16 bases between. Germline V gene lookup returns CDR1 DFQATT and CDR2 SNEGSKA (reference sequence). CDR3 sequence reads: CSAMWDLGVIQYF. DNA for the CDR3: TGCAGTGCTATGTGGGACTTGGGCGTCATTCAGTACTTC.

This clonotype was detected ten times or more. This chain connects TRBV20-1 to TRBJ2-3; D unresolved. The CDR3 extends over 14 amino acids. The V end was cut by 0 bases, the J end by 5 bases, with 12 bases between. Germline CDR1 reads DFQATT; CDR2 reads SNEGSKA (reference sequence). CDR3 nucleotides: TGCAGTGCTAGAGATTTGGTTGGCCTAGATACGCAGTATTTT. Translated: CSARDLVGLDTQYF.

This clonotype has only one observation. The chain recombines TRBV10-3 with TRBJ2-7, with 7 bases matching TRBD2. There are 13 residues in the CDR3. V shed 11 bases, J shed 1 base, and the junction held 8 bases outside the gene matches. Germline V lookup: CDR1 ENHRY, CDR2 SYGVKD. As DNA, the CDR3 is TGTGCCGCCCAACTAGCGACGTCCTACGAGCAGTACTTC. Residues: CAAQLATSYEQYF.

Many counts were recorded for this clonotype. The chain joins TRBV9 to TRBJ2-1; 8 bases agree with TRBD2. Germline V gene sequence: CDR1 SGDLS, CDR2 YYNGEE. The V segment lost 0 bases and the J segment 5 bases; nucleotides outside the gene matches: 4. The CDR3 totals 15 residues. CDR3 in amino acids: CASSVETSANNEQFF. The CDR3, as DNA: TGTGCCAGCAGCGTAGAGACTAGCGCGAACAATGAGCAGTTCTTC.

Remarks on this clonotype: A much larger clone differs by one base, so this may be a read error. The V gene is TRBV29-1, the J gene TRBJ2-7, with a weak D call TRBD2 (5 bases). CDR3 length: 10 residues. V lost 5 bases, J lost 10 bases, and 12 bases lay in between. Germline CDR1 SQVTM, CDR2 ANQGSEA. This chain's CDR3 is CSVNVRGQYF. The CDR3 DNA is TGCAGCGTTAACGTCCGGGGTCAGTACTTC.

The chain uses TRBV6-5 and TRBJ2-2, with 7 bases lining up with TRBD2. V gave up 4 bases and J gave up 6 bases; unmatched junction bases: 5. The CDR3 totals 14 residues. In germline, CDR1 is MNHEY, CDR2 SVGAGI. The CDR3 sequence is CASSWRGRAGELFF. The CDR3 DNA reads TGTGCCAGCAGTTGGCGGGGGAGGGCCGGGGAGCTGTTTTTT.

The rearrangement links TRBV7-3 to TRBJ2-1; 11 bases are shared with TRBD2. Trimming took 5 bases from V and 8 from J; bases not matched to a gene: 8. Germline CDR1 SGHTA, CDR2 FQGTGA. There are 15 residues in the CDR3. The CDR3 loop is CASSISGGAIHEQFF. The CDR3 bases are TGTGCCAGCAGCATTAGCGGGGGGGCTATCCATGAGCAGTTCTTC.

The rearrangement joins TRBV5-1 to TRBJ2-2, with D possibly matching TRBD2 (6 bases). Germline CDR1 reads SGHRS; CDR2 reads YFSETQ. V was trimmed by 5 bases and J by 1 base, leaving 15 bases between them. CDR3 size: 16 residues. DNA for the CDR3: TGCGCCAGCAGACCTCCGGGACTCTTGAACACCGGGGAGCTGTTTTTT. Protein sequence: CASRPPGLLNTGELFF.

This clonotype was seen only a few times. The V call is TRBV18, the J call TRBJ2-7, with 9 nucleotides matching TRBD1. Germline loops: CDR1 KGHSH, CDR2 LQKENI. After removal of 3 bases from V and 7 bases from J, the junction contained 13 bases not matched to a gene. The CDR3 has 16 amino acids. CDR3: CASSPIGQGRSEEQYF. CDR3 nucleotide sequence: TGTGCCAGCTCACCTATCGGACAGGGGAGATCGGAAGAGCAGTACTTC.

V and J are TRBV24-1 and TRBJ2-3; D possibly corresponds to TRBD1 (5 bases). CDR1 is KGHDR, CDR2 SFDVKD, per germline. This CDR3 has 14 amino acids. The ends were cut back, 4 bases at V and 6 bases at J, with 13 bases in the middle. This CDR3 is CATSDSGRGDTQYF. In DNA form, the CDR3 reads TGTGCCACCAGTGACTCGGGTAGGGGTGATACGCAGTATTTT.

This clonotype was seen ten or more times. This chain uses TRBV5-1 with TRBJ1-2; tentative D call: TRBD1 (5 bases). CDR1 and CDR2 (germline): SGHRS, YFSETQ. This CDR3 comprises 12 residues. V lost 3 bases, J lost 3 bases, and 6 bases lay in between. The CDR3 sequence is CASSSTDYGYTF. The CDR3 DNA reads TGCGCCAGCAGCTCGACAGACTATGGCTACACCTTC.

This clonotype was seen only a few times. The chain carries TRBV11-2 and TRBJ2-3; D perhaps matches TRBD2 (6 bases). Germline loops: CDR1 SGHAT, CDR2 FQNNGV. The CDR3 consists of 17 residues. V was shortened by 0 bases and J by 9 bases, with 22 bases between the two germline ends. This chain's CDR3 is CASSLDLPWDSEGTQYF. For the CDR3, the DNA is TGTGCCAGCAGCTTAGATCTCCCCTGGGACTCGGAAGGGACGCAGTATTTT.